A single sample gave rise to the 3 T cell receptor beta chains below, sequenced in a study of beta chain features in type 1 diabetes. Broader study findings: Type 1 diabetes patients had TCRB CDR3s that were shorter (moderately but significantly so) in all four CD4+ subsets.

Antigens of these TCRs are unknown. Of the isolated RNA, all was reverse transcribed, and so the sequenced material was expressed TCRB transcripts. Assay used: immunoSEQ multiplex PCR; TCRdb lists only in-frame clones, some missing. The sample holds 550,000 to 850,000 clones, over 10% seen once. Sequences were obtained from naive CD4+ T cells from blood. These receptors were obtained from a man aged 18-30 years with type 1 diabetes.

The V call is TRBV10-3, the J call TRBJ2-1, with 11 bases aligning to TRBD1. CDR1 and CDR2 from the germline V gene are ENHRY and SYGVKD. This CDR3 has 15 amino acids. J gave up 0 bases and V 8 bases, and 3 bases lay outside the gene matches. The CDR3: CAIGTGGSSYNEQFF. In DNA, the CDR3 is TGTGCCATCGGGACAGGGGGGAGCTCCTACAATGAGCAGTTCTTC.

This clone has only a few counts. The chain joins TRBV19 to TRBJ1-1; D gene ambiguous. V shed 7 bases and J shed 5 bases, with 17 bases lying between them. The germline V gene has CDR1 LNHDA and CDR2 SQIVND (reference sequence). The CDR3 has 14 amino acids. CDR3 in amino acids: CASTPVVEGTEAFF. The CDR3 DNA follows: TGTGCCAGTACCCCCGTCGTCGAGGGAACTGAAGCTTTCTTT.

In its sample, this clone was seen a few times. The V call is TRBV28, the J call TRBJ2-5; 9 bases align to TRBD2. The CDR3 runs 14 residues. V lost 4 bases and J lost 5; bases outside the gene matches: 5. Per germline, CDR1 MDHEN and CDR2 SYDVKM. In DNA, the CDR3 is TGTGCCAGCAGTTGGGGGACTAGCCTGGAGACCCAGTACTTC. This codes for CASSWGTSLETQYF. Using reference TRBV28 and TRBJ2-5 for the parts outside the CDR3, the full variable domain is DVKVTQSSRYLVKRTGEKVFLECVQDMDHENMFWYRQDPGLGLRLIYFSYDVKMKEKGDIPEGYSVSREKKERFSLILESASTNQTSMYLCASSWGTSLETQYFGPGTRLLVL.